Listed here are 11 T cell receptor beta chains from one sample, sequenced in a study of molecular identifiers for immune sequencing clone quantification (dated by TCRdb to the late 2010s). The library was prepared using PCR. Instrument on record: NextSeq 500. In-frame beta chains were kept once TCRdb had trimmed the public reads at Q25 with fastp and called clones with MiXCR. Each record represents a unique CDR3 protein, reported with the most common genes and DNA among its rows. Within this sample are under 350,000 distinct CDR3 sequences, with roughly a quarter of them counted one time only. The ten largest clonotypes hold roughly 0.7% of the sample. Sequenced material: naive CD8+ T cells from blood, with Jurkat cell RNA spiked in. In light of the paper, this sample's cell subset or site label describes: FACS-sorted CD8+CD4-CCR7+CD45RA+ naive T cells. These receptors came from a human donor in good health. Some libraries in this study had Jurkat cell RNA spiked in.

This clonotype came up a few times. This may stem from a read error, because a much larger clone lies one nucleotide away. The chain links TRBV29-1 to TRBJ2-2; 11 nucleotides line up with TRBD2. This CDR3 is built from 15 residues. Germline assignment: CDR1 SQVTM and CDR2 ANQGSEA. CDR3 sequence reads: CGVPGLAGDTGELFF. As DNA, the CDR3 is TGCGGCGTCCCAGGACTAGCGGGCGACACCGGGGAGCTGTTTTTT.

With respect to this clonotype: A junction end diverges from the germline sequence, so it may reflect a read error. This chain connects TRBV7-3 to TRBJ2-7; 7 nucleotides match TRBD2. CDR1 is SGHTA and CDR2 is FQGTGA in the germline V gene. CDR3 length: 15 residues. This chain's CDR3 is CASSLNLGGKYEQCF. In DNA form, the CDR3 reads TGTGCCAGCAGCTTAAATTTGGGGGGGAAGTACGAGCAGTGCTTC.

On this clonotype itself: This may come from a read error, since a much larger clone is one base off. J is TRBJ2-3 and V is TRBV6-5; 10 bases are a match to TRBD2. CDR3 length: 17 residues. Losses at the gene ends were 5 bases for V and 4 bases for J; bases not matched to a gene: 12. Germline CDR1 MNHEY, CDR2 SVGAGI. CDR3 in amino acids: CASSQGGIAGGADTQYF. Here the CDR3 DNA reads TGTGCCAGCAGTCAGGGGGGTATAGCGGGGGGCGCAGATACGCAGTATTTT.

The sample holds a few counts of this clonotype. CDR3 sequence (DNA): TGTGCCAGCAGTCTTTATCAGGGGGGTAGAACTGAAGCTTTCTTT. This codes for CASSLYQGGRTEAFF. The chain couples TRBV28 to TRBJ1-1; 7 nucleotides match TRBD1. The CDR3 is made up of 15 amino acids. From germline, CDR1 is MDHEN and CDR2 SYDVKM. Germline trimming cut 5 bases from V and 5 bases from J; bases unmatched to any gene: 11.

This clonotype occurred a few times. V and J are TRBV4-3 and TRBJ1-1; 7 nucleotides align to TRBD1. V was pared by 0 bases and J by 1 base, with 5 bases of the junction left unmatched. CDR3 length: 16 amino acids. Germline V gene data show CDR1 as LGHNA and CDR2 as YSLEER. The CDR3 loop reads CASSQDRTGANTEAFF. The CDR3 coding sequence is TGCGCCAGCAGCCAAGACCGCACAGGGGCGAACACTGAAGCTTTCTTT.

This clonotype was seen more than once but under ten times. The CDR3 does not end in the conserved phenylalanine or tryptophan, so this is likely a read error. The chain is built from TRBV4-3 and TRBJ1-5, with 7 bases fitting TRBD1. CDR1 and CDR2 from the germline V gene are LGHNA and YSLEER. V gave up 0 bases and J gave up 4 bases; unmatched junction bases: 0. This CDR3 has 14 residues. Here the CDR3 reads CASSQETGNQPQHL. The CDR3, as DNA: TGCGCCAGCAGCCAAGAGACAGGGAATCAGCCCCAGCATTTG.

Turning to this clonotype: A read error may be the cause here, since a much bigger clone is one base away. This is likely a read error, given that the CDR3 carries no conserved phenylalanine or tryptophan at its end. The limits of the CDR3 on the DNA are not certain, so only TCRdb's listed CDR3 is given. This chain's CDR3 is CASSNGNSLKTL. The V call is TRBV3-1, the J call TRBJ2-6; TRBD2 is the table's D call and was not checked against the DNA. A total of 12 residues make up the CDR3, ends included. Germline V gene lookup returns CDR1 LGHDT and CDR2 YNNKEL (reference sequence).

Many counts were recorded for this clonotype. V is TRBV7-9 and J is TRBJ2-2, with unresolved D. This CDR3 is 11 amino acids long. Trimming removed 6 bases at V and 5 bases at J, with 4 bases between. Germline V gene lookup returns CDR1 SEHNR and CDR2 FQNEAQ (reference sequence). CDR3 DNA: TGTGCCAGCAGGTCGACCGGGGAGCTGTTTTTT. Amino acid sequence: CASRSTGELFF.

This clonotype has ten or more counts. This chain uses TRBV2 with TRBJ2-7; D unresolved. The germline gives CDR1 SNHLY, CDR2 FYNNEI. The length of the CDR3 is 15 residues. Deletions cut 4 bases from V and 0 bases from J, with 13 bases between. CDR3 DNA: TGTGCCAGCAGTGCCGCTTTTCAAAGCTCCTACGAGCAGTACTTC. Translating gives CASSAAFQSSYEQYF.

In regard to this clonotype: It may be a read error: a sequence one base away is much more abundant. The chain recombines TRBV5-3 with TRBJ2-7; D is undetermined. TRBV5-3 is annotated as an ORF whose role is uncertain. The CDR3 is 16 amino acids. V lost 8 bases, J lost 9 bases, and 30 bases lay in between. The CDR3 is CASTGRVYGRFAGQYF. In DNA, the CDR3 is TGTGCCAGCACCGGGCGCGTGTACGGGCGTTTCGCCGGGCAGTACTTC.

This clonotype was recorded many times. The chain is built from TRBV4-2 and TRBJ1-1, with 8 bases lining up with TRBD1. Germline-derived CDR1 and CDR2 are LGHNA and YNFKEQ. V was pared by 3 bases and J by 4 bases, with 4 bases of the junction left unmatched. This CDR3 is 14 amino acids long. CDR3 sequence: CASSHGQGSTEAFF. CDR3 in DNA: TGTGCCAGCAGCCACGGACAGGGATCCACTGAAGCTTTCTTT.